These 22 T cell receptor beta chains share one sample of origin, sequenced in a study of T cell clones after liver transplantation. The table came from immunoSEQ multiplex PCR; TCRdb's copy has only in-frame clones and leaves some out. The data contain approximately 10,000 clones, 71% of them seen just once; the ten biggest clones take up 24%. The source was CD4+ T cells from blood, collected around 31 months after liver transplant. Receptors were obtained from a human patient who received a liver transplant. Some T cells may arise from the graft donor.

The chain employs TRBV13 and TRBJ1-4; D is undetermined. Deletions cut 4 bases from V and 8 bases from J, with 8 bases between. Per germline, CDR1 PRHDT and CDR2 FYEKMQ (reference sequence). The CDR3 is 12 amino acids. CDR3 in DNA: TGTGCCAGCAGCTCCTTTCGGGAAAAACTGTTTTTT. Amino acid sequence: CASSSFREKLFF.

This chain joins TRBV27 and TRBJ1-1; D might be TRBD1 (6 bases). The CDR3 consists of 13 residues. V lost 3 bases, J lost 5 bases, and 10 bases lay in between. Germline lookup yields CDR1 MNHEY and CDR2 SMNVEV (reference sequence). DNA for the CDR3: TGTGCCAGCAGTTTTCAGGGGAGGACTGAAGCTTTCTTT. Residues: CASSFQGRTEAFF.

The chain joins TRBV10-3 to TRBJ2-2; D is uncertain. The CDR3 consists of 14 residues. Trimming pared 3 bases from V and 3 bases from J, leaving 8 bases between. The germline gives CDR1 ENHRY, CDR2 SYGVKD. The DNA of the CDR3 is TGTGCCATCAGTGAAGGTAGCCACACCGGGGAGCTGTTTTTT. This encodes CAISEGSHTGELFF.

The rearrangement links TRBV6-1 to TRBJ2-7; tentatively, D is TRBD1 (6 bases). The length of the CDR3 is 14 residues. Between the trimmed V and J ends, which lost 5 bases and 2 bases, there was a span of 13 bases. From germline, CDR1 is MNHNS and CDR2 SASEGT. The CDR3 here is CASSPTGSTYEQYF. CDR3 DNA sequence: TGTGCCAGCAGTCCGACAGGATCGACCTACGAGCAGTACTTC.

This clone appeared a single time. The rearrangement joins TRBV29-1 to TRBJ1-1; the D is unclear. From germline, CDR1 is SQVTM and CDR2 ANQGSEA. Trimming shortened V by 5 bases and J by 6 bases, and 10 bases separated the two germline ends. This CDR3 has 11 amino acids. In DNA form, the CDR3 reads TGCAGCGTTACTATTGGCGCTGAAGCTTTCTTT. This encodes CSVTIGAEAFF.

The chain employs TRBV7-8 and TRBJ2-5; 8 bases fit TRBD2. CDR3 length: 14 amino acids. V lost 4 bases to trimming and J lost 5 bases; unmatched junction nucleotides: 6. The germline gives CDR1 SGHVS, CDR2 FQNEAQ. This CDR3 reads CASSSGTSLETQYF. The CDR3 DNA follows: TGTGCCAGCAGCTCGGGGACTAGTTTGGAGACCCAGTACTTC. Using reference TRBV7-8 and TRBJ2-5 for the parts outside the CDR3, the full variable domain is GAGVSQSPRYKVAKRGQDVALRCDPISGHVSLFWYQQALGQGPEFLTYFQNEAQLDKSGLPSDRFFAERPEGSVSTLKIQRTQQEDSAVYLCASSSGTSLETQYFGPGTRLLVL.

This chain uses TRBV6-1 with TRBJ2-1; 9 nucleotides match TRBD1. Germline CDR1 is MNHNS and CDR2 is SASEGT. V lost 6 bases and J lost 7; bases outside the gene matches: 7. The CDR3 contains 14 residues. This CDR3 is CASRGTGLTNEQFF. DNA for the CDR3: TGTGCCAGCAGAGGGACAGGGCTAACTAATGAGCAGTTCTTC.

This clone was found a few times. The rearrangement links TRBV7-9 to TRBJ2-7; 7 nucleotides align to TRBD1. Germline CDR1 SEHNR, CDR2 FQNEAQ (reference sequence). This CDR3 has 12 residues. After removal of 1 base from V and 9 bases from J, the junction contained 3 bases not matched to a gene. CDR3: CASSLGDSWQYV. CDR3 sequence (DNA): TGTGCCAGCAGCTTAGGGGACAGCTGGCAGTACGTC.

The rearrangement joins TRBV5-1 to TRBJ2-7; maybe TRBD2 (6 bases). Per the germline V gene, CDR1 is SGHRS and CDR2 is YFSETQ. The CDR3 has 14 amino acids. V was shortened by 3 bases and J by 5 bases, with 15 bases between the two germline ends. The CDR3 nucleotides are TGCGCCAGCAGCTCCGGGACTCTGGGCGACGAGCAGTACGTC. Translation: CASSSGTLGDEQYV.

The V and J genes are TRBV30 and TRBJ2-5; D gene uncertain. Germline V gene lookup returns CDR1 GTSNPN and CDR2 SVGIG (reference sequence). V lost 0 bases, J lost 5 bases, and 19 bases lay in between. This CDR3 comprises 16 residues. The DNA of the CDR3 is TGTGCCTGGAGTGTTGAGCAGGCCATTGATGGGGAGACCCAGTACTTC. This translates into CAWSVEQAIDGETQYF.

CDR3 sequence reads: CASVYGGSTSGGSSYEQYV. DNA for the CDR3: TGTGCCAGCGTTTATGGGGGTTCGACTAGCGGGGGAAGCTCCTACGAGCAGTACGTC. The V gene is TRBV2, the J gene TRBJ2-7; 12 nucleotides match TRBD2. The germline V gene has CDR1 SNHLY and CDR2 FYNNEI. V lost 8 bases, J lost 0 bases, and 17 bases stayed unmatched. The CDR3 contains 19 residues.

The chain joins TRBV7-9 to TRBJ2-5; TRBD2 agrees at 7 bases. Trimming took 5 bases from V and 0 from J; bases not matched to a gene: 9. Per germline, CDR1 SEHNR and CDR2 FQNEAQ (reference sequence). This CDR3 is built from 16 residues. The CDR3, as DNA: TGTGCCAGCAGCCCACAACTAGCGACACACCAAGAGACCCAGTACTTC. It codes for CASSPQLATHQETQYF. Complete variable domain (other parts from reference TRBV7-9 and TRBJ2-5): DTGVSQNPRHKITKRGQNVTFRCDPISEHNRLYWYRQTLGQGPEFLTYFQNEAQLEKSRLLSDRFSAERPKGSFSTLEIQRTEQGDSAMYLCASSPQLATHQETQYFGPGTRLLVL.

This sequence joins TRBV28 and TRBJ2-6; 9 bases map to TRBD1. The CDR3 is 19 amino acids. Trimming removed 4 bases from V and 0 bases from J; junction bases left unmatched: 10. Germline V CDR1 and CDR2: MDHEN, SYDVKM. CDR3: CASSYSTGGRGSGANVLTF. The CDR3, as DNA: TGTGCCAGCAGTTACTCAACAGGGGGCCGGGGCTCTGGGGCCAACGTCCTGACTTTC. The variable domain in full, completed from reference TRBV28 and TRBJ2-6, reads DVKVTQSSRYLVKRTGEKVFLECVQDMDHENMFWYRQDPGLGLRLIYFSYDVKMKEKGDIPEGYSVSREKKERFSLILESASTNQTSMYLCASSYSTGGRGSGANVLTFGAGSRLTVL.

The V call is TRBV11-2, the J call TRBJ2-1; 10 bases agree with TRBD1. The CDR3 runs 15 residues. After removal of 5 bases from V and 6 bases from J, the junction contained 7 bases not matched to a gene. Germline CDR1 reads SGHAT; CDR2 reads FQNNGV. This CDR3 is CASSPWTGGINEQFF. The CDR3 DNA reads as TGTGCCAGCAGCCCTTGGACAGGGGGAATCAATGAGCAGTTCTTC.

A few counts support this clone. The chain employs TRBV10-3 and TRBJ2-4; a weak D match, TRBD1 (7 bases). From germline, CDR1 is ENHRY and CDR2 SYGVKD. This CDR3 has 13 amino acids. V lost 6 bases, J lost 4 bases, and 10 bases lay in between. CDR3 protein: CAIREGQKNIQYF. The CDR3 DNA reads as TGTGCCATCAGGGAGGGACAGAAAAACATTCAGTACTTC.

The rearrangement links TRBV5-6 to TRBJ1-2, with D tentatively TRBD1 (5 bases). The ends were cut back, 7 bases at V and 1 base at J, with 20 bases in the middle. CDR3 size: 16 residues. Per germline, CDR1 SGHDT and CDR2 YYEEEE. This chain's CDR3 is CASHREGSGINYGYTF. The CDR3 nucleotides read TGTGCCAGCCACCGGGAGGGGTCTGGGATTAACTATGGCTACACCTTC.

The V gene is TRBV7-9, the J gene TRBJ2-7, with D possibly being TRBD1 or TRBD2 (5 bases each). From germline, CDR1 is SEHNR and CDR2 FQNEAQ (reference sequence). CDR3 length: 13 amino acids. The V end was cut by 3 bases, the J end by 6 bases, with 12 bases between. The CDR3 here is CASSFGGGREQYV. Written as DNA, the CDR3 is TGTGCCAGCAGCTTTGGTGGGGGTCGCGAGCAGTACGTC.

The gene calls are TRBV27 and TRBJ1-2; 9 nucleotides line up with TRBD1. This CDR3 has 16 amino acids. Trimming took 1 base from V and 2 from J; bases not matched to a gene: 5. In germline, CDR1 is MNHEY, CDR2 SMNVEV (reference sequence). CDR3 protein: CASSLWGQGTNYGYTF. The CDR3 DNA reads as TGTGCCAGCAGTTTATGGGGACAGGGCACAAACTATGGCTACACCTTC.

The chain combines TRBV7-6 with TRBJ2-7; possible D gene TRBD1, 6 bases. This CDR3 region has 15 residues. Per the germline V gene, CDR1 is SGHVS and CDR2 is FNYEAQ. Trimming took off 2 bases at V and 7 bases at J, with 18 bases between the two ends. CDR3 loop: CASSLRLRDTKEQYF. CDR3 nucleotide sequence: TGTGCCAGCAGCTTACGCCTACGGGACACAAAAGAGCAGTACTTC. Complete variable domain (other parts from reference TRBV7-6 and TRBJ2-7): GAGVSQSPRYKVTKRGQDVALRCDPISGHVSLYWYRQALGQGPEFLTYFNYEAQQDKSGLPNDRFSAERPEGSISTLTIQRTEQRDSAMYRCASSLRLRDTKEQYFGPGTRLTVT.

The chain recombines TRBV6-6 with TRBJ1-1, with D possibly being TRBD1 (6 bases). CDR3 length: 16 residues. Trimming shortened V by 2 bases and J by 1 base, and 14 bases separated the two germline ends. The germline V gene has CDR1 MNHNY and CDR2 SVGAGI (reference sequence). The CDR3 nucleotides read TGTGCCAGCAGTTACCCCGAACAGGGCCCGAACACTGAAGCTTTCTTT. As protein: CASSYPEQGPNTEAFF.

This chain connects TRBV6-5 to TRBJ2-7, with D maybe TRBD1 (5 bases). This CDR3 contains 13 residues. Germline-derived CDR1 and CDR2 are MNHEY and SVGAGI. Trimming removed 2 bases at V and 6 bases at J, with 11 bases between. The CDR3 coding sequence is TGTGCCAGCAGTTACGGGGTAACAGGCGAGCAGTACGTC. As protein: CASSYGVTGEQYV.

This chain uses TRBV25-1 with TRBJ2-1, with a tentative D call TRBD1 (6 bases). V was cut by 2 bases and J by 0 bases, with 8 bases left in between. The CDR3 covers 15 residues. Germline V gene sequence: CDR1 MGHDK, CDR2 SYGVNS. CDR3 coding DNA: TGTGCCAGCAGTGAAGGACAGAGCTCCTACAATGAGCAGTTCTTC. Its translation is CASSEGQSSYNEQFF.